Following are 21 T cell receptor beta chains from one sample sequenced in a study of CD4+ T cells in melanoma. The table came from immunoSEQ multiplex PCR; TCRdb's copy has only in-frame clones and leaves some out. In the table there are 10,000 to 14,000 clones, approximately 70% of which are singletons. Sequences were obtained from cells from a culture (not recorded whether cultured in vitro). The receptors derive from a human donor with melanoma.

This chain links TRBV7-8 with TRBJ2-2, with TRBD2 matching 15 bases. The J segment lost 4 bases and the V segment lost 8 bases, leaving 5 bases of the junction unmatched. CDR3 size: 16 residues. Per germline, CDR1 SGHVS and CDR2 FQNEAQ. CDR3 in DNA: TGTGCCAGCTGCTGGACTAGCGGGGGGGTCACCGGGGAGCTGTTTTTT. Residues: CASCWTSGGVTGELFF.

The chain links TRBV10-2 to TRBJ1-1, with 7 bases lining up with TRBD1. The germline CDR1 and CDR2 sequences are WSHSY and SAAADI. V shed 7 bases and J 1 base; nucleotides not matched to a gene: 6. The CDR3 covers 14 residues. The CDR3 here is CASTSTGSNTEAFF. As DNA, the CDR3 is TGCGCCAGCACCTCGACAGGGTCGAACACTGAAGCTTTCTTT.

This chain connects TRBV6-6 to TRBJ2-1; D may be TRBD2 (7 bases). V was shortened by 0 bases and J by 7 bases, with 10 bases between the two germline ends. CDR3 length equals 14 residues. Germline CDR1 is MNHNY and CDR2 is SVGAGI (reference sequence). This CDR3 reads CASSYSGRGNEQFF. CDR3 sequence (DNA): TGTGCCAGCAGTTACTCGGGGAGGGGGAATGAGCAGTTCTTC.

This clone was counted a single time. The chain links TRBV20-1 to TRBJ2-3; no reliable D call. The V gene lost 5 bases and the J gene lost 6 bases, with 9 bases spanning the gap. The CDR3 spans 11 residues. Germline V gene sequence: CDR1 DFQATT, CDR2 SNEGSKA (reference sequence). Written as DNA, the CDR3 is TGCAGTGCTCGAAAAAAGGATACGCAGTATTTT. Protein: CSARKKDTQYF.

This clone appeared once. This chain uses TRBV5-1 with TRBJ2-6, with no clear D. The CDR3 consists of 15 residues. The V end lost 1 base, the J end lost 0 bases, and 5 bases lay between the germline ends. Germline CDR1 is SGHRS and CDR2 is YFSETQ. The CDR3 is CASSLSISGANVLTF. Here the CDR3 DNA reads TGCGCCAGCAGCTTGTCCATCTCTGGGGCCAACGTCCTGACTTTC.

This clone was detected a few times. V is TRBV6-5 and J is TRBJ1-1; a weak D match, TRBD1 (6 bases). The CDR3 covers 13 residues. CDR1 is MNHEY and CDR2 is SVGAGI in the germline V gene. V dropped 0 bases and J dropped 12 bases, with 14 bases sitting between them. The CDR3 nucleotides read TGTGCCAGCAGTTACTCGGGGAGACAGGAGCCTTTCTTT. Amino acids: CASSYSGRQEPFF.

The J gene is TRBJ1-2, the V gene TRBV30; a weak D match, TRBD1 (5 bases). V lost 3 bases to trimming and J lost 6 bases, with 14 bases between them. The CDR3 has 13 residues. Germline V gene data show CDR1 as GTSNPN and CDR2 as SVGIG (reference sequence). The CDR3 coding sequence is TGTGCCTGGAGGGGATTGACAGTAGATGGCTACACCTTC. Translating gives CAWRGLTVDGYTF.

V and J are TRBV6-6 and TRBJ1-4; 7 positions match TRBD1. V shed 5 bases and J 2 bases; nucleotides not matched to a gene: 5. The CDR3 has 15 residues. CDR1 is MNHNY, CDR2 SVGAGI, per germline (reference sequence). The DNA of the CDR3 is TGTGCCAGCAGTCCGACGGACAGGACTAATGAAAAACTGTTTTTT. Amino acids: CASSPTDRTNEKLFF.

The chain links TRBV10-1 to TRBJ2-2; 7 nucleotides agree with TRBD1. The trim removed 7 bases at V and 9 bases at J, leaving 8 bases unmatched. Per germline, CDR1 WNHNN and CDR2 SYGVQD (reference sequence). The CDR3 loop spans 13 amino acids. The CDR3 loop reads CASNRQGTRELFF. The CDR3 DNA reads TGCGCCAGCAACCGACAGGGTACCCGGGAGCTGTTTTTT.

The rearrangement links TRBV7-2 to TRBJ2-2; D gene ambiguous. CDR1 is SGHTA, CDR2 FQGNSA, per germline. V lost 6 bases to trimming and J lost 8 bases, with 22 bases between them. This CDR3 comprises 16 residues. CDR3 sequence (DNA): TGTGCCAGCAGTCTGAGAGTTTCGGTACTTCCGGGGGAGCTGTTTTTT. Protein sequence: CASSLRVSVLPGELFF.

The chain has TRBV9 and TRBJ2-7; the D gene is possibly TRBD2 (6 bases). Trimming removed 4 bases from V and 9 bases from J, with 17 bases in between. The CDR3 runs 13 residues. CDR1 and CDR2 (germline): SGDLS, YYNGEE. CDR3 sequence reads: CASSYSPSEGQYF. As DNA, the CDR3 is TGTGCCAGCAGCTATTCCCCCTCGGAGGGGCAGTACTTC.

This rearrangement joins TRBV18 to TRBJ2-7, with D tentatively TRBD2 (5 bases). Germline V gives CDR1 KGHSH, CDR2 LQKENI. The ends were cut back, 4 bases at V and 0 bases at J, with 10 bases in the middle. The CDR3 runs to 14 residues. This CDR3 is CASSLRTSSYEQYF. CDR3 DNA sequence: TGTGCCAGCTCACTCCGGACTTCCTCCTACGAGCAGTACTTC. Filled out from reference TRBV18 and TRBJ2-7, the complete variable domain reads NAGVMQNPRHLVRRRGQEARLRCSPMKGHSHVYWYRQLPEEGLKFMVYLQKENIIDESGMPKERFSAEFPKEGPSILRIQQVVRGDSAAYFCASSLRTSSYEQYFGPGTRLTVT.

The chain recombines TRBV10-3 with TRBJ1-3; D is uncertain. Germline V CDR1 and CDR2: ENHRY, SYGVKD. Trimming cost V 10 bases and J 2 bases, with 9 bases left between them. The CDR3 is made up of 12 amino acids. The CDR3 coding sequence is TGTGCCACCCGACCCGCTGGAAACACCATATATTTT. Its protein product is CATRPAGNTIYF.

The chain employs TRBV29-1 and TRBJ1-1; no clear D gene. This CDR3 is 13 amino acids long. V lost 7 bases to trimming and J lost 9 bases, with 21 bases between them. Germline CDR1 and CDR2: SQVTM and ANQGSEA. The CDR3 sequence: CSGLYTGSSQAFF. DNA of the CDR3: TGCAGCGGGCTGTATACGGGTAGTTCCCAAGCTTTCTTT.

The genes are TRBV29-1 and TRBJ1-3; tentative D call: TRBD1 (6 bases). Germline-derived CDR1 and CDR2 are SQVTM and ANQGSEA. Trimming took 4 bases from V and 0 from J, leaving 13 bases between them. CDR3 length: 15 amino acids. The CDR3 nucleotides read TGCAGCGTTGGGGGACATTCGAGCTCTGGAAACACCATATATTTT. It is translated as CSVGGHSSSGNTIYF.

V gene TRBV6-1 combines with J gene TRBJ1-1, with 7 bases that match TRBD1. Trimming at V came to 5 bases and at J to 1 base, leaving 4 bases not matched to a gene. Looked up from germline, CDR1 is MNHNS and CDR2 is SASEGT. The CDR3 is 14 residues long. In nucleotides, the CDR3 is TGTGCCAGCAGTTCCGACAGGGCGAACACTGAAGCTTTCTTT. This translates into CASSSDRANTEAFF.

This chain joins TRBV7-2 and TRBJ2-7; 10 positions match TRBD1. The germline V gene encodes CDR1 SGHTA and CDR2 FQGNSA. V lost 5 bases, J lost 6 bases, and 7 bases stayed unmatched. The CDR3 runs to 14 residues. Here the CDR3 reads CASSNRDRGREQYF. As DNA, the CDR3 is TGTGCCAGCAGCAACCGGGACAGGGGACGCGAGCAGTACTTC.

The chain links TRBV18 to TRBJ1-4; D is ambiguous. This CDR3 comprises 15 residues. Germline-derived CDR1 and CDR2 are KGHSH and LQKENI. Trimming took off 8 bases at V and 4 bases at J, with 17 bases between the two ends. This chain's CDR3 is CASANGLGFNEKLFF. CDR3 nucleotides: TGTGCCAGCGCGAACGGGTTGGGCTTTAATGAAAAACTGTTTTTT.

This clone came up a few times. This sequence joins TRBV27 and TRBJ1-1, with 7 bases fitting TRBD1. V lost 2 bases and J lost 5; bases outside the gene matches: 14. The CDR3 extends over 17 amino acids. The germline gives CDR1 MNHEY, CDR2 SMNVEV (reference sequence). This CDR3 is CASSLGLREGARTEAFF. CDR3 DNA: TGTGCCAGCAGTTTAGGGTTAAGGGAGGGGGCGAGGACTGAAGCTTTCTTT.

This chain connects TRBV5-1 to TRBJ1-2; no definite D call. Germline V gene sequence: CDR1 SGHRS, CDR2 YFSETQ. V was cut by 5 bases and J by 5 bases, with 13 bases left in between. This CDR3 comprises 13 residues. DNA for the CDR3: TGCGCCAGCAGATATGAGGAGATTTATGGCTACACCTTC. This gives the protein CASRYEEIYGYTF.

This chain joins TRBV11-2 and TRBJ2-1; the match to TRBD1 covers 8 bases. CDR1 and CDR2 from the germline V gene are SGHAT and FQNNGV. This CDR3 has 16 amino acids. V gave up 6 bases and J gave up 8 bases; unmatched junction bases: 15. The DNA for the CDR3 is TGTGCCAGCAGAGGGTCCCGACAGGGGATCTTGGATGAGCAGTTCTTC. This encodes CASRGSRQGILDEQFF.